The 29 T cell receptor beta chains listed next were all sequenced from one sample in a study of T cells after yellow fever vaccination. Each CDR3 protein is one row after TCRdb ran MiXCR on the 5' RACE reads. Of around 70,000 distinct CDR3 sequences in the sample, roughly 6.9% were seen once. The source was CD8+ T cells sorted from PBMCs, collected 5 days after the first yellow fever vaccination. The receptor set was obtained from a man younger than 35 who received the YFV17D yellow fever vaccine.

The chain combines TRBV2 with TRBJ2-3; possibly TRBD2 for D (8 bases). The CDR3 is 17 amino acids. Per the germline V gene, CDR1 is SNHLY and CDR2 is FYNNEI. The V gene lost 2 bases and the J gene lost 2 bases, with 17 bases spanning the gap. CDR3 DNA: TGTGCCAGCAGTGAATCTCGGGAGGGGGCTCTCACAGATACGCAGTATTTT. It specifies CASSESREGALTDTQYF.

The sample holds many counts of this clonotype. The chain joins TRBV21-1 to TRBJ2-7; TRBD1 reflects the table's D call only, with no check against the DNA. TRBV21-1 is a known pseudogene. The CDR3 is 17 residues long. CDR3 nucleotides: TGTGCCAGCAGCACACACCCATGGGCGACAGTGGTCAACGAGCAGTACGTC. This translates into CASSTHPWATVVNEQYV.

This clonotype was counted at least ten times. This sequence joins TRBV13 and TRBJ2-4; D is uncertain. Germline V lookup: CDR1 PRHDT, CDR2 FYEKMQ (reference sequence). The CDR3 loop spans 14 amino acids. V shed 3 bases and J shed 0 bases, with 6 bases lying between them. CDR3 sequence: CASSLSIAKNIQYF. The CDR3 DNA is TGTGCCAGCAGCTTGTCCATAGCCAAAAACATTCAGTACTTC.

This clonotype was counted ten times or more. The chain uses TRBV19 and TRBJ2-1, with TRBD2 matching 9 bases. V was clipped by 4 bases and J by 6 bases; unmatched bases: 7. Per germline, CDR1 LNHDA and CDR2 SQIVND (reference sequence). This CDR3 spans 15 amino acids. CDR3 sequence reads: CASSTTSGSVNEQFF. CDR3 nucleotide sequence: TGTGCCAGTAGTACGACTAGCGGTTCGGTCAATGAGCAGTTCTTC. Supplemented by reference TRBV19 and TRBJ2-1, the full variable domain reads DGGITQSPKYLFRKEGQNVTLSCEQNLNHDAMYWYRQDPGQGLRLIYYSQIVNDFQKGDIAEGYSVSREKKESFPLTVTSAQKNPTAFYLCASSTTSGSVNEQFFGPGTRLTVL.

The table lists this clonotype with many counts. The chain carries TRBV5-6 and TRBJ2-6, with 11 bases matching TRBD2. The CDR3 is 18 residues long. Germline V gene lookup returns CDR1 SGHDT and CDR2 YYEEEE. Unmatched junction bases numbered 6, after V lost 4 bases and J lost 0 bases. CDR3: CASSPLAGALSGANVLTF. The CDR3 DNA is TGTGCCAGCAGCCCACTAGCGGGGGCGCTCTCTGGGGCCAACGTCCTGACTTTC.

This clonotype has at least ten counts. The gene calls are TRBV7-6 and TRBJ1-3; TRBD1 matches 7 bases. The germline V gene encodes CDR1 SGHVS and CDR2 FNYEAQ. V was clipped by 1 base and J by 0 bases; unmatched bases: 0. The CDR3 sequence is 15 residues long. CDR3 DNA sequence: TGTGCCAGCAGCTTAGACAGGGGCTCTGGAAACACCATATATTTT. Translating it yields CASSLDRGSGNTIYF.

This clonotype was found a few times. The chain is built from TRBV2 and TRBJ2-3; the match to TRBD2 covers 8 bases. This CDR3 has 15 amino acids. Germline V gene sequence: CDR1 SNHLY, CDR2 FYNNEI. The J segment lost 0 bases and the V segment lost 11 bases, leaving 10 bases of the junction unmatched. CDR3 amino acids: CADAGGPSSTDTQYF. CDR3 sequence (DNA): TGTGCCGATGCGGGGGGCCCTTCTAGCACAGATACGCAGTATTTT.

The table lists this clonotype with many counts. V gene TRBV5-1 combines with J gene TRBJ2-3; no firm D call. Germline V CDR1 and CDR2: SGHRS, YFSETQ. The CDR3 is 16 amino acids. Trimming took off 4 bases at V and 1 base at J, with 16 bases between the two ends. For the CDR3, the DNA is TGCGCCAGCAGCCCCAGGCCCGTTATGGGCACAGATACGCAGTATTTT. The encoded protein is CASSPRPVMGTDTQYF. The variable domain in full, completed from reference TRBV5-1 and TRBJ2-3, reads KAGVTQTPRYLIKTRGQQVTLSCSPISGHRSVSWYQQTPGQGLQFLFEYFSETQRNKGNFPGRFSGRQFSNSRSEMNVSTLELGDSALYLCASSPRPVMGTDTQYFGPGTRLTVL.

This clonotype appeared many times. V is TRBV12-3 or TRBV12-4 and J is TRBJ2-4; tentatively, D is TRBD1 or TRBD2 (6 bases each). The V gene lost 8 bases and the J gene lost 7 bases, with 15 bases spanning the gap. This CDR3 region has 13 residues. CDR3 in amino acids: CASLKGGYNIQYF. As DNA, the CDR3 is TGTGCCAGCCTAAAGGGGGGATACAACATTCAGTACTTC.

This chain links TRBV5-1 with TRBJ2-2, with D perhaps assigned TRBD1 or TRBD2 (6 bases each). V lost 4 bases, J lost 7 bases, and 14 bases lay in between. Germline V gene data show CDR1 as SGHRS and CDR2 as YFSETQ. The CDR3 is 14 amino acids. CDR3 nucleotide sequence: TGCGCCAGCAGCGAGGAGGGGGTCAGCGGGGAGCTGTTTTTT. It translates to CASSEEGVSGELFF.

This clonotype turned up a few times. V and J are TRBV28 and TRBJ2-2; TRBD2 agrees at 8 bases. CDR1 MDHEN and CDR2 SYDVKM come from the germline V gene. V shed 6 bases, J shed 3 bases, and the junction held 6 bases outside the gene matches. The CDR3 spans 15 residues. The CDR3 region has the DNA TGTGCCAGCAGCCCGGCGGGGGGTTACACCGGGGAGCTGTTTTTT. It yields the protein CASSPAGGYTGELFF.

The chain has TRBV9 and TRBJ2-6; unclear D gene. V was clipped by 1 base and J by 0 bases, with 11 bases between them. Germline loops: CDR1 SGDLS, CDR2 YYNGEE. CDR3 length: 17 amino acids. The CDR3 region is CASSVFGIGSGANVLTF. Written as DNA, the CDR3 is TGTGCCAGCAGCGTATTTGGCATCGGCTCTGGGGCCAACGTCCTGACTTTC.

This clonotype was seen a few times. The chain combines TRBV29-1 with TRBJ1-1; D gene uncertain. Looked up from germline, CDR1 is SQVTM and CDR2 is ANQGSEA. Trimming shortened V by 7 bases and J by 0 bases, and 9 bases separated the two germline ends. This CDR3 spans 12 amino acids. CDR3 in DNA: TGCAGCGGACGGGCCCTGAACACTGAAGCTTTCTTT. Its translation is CSGRALNTEAFF.

The sample holds a few counts of this clonotype. The chain has TRBV7-9 and TRBJ2-7, with D hard to call. There are 13 residues in the CDR3. Germline CDR1 reads SEHNR; CDR2 reads FQNEAQ (reference sequence). The V end was cut by 4 bases, the J end by 1 base, with 8 bases between. This CDR3 is CASSSLASYEQYV. The CDR3 DNA reads as TGTGCCAGCAGCTCCCTCGCGTCCTACGAGCAGTACGTC.

This clonotype was detected many times. The rearrangement uses TRBV7-9 and TRBJ1-1, with D maybe TRBD1 (5 bases). Per the germline V gene, CDR1 is SEHNR and CDR2 is FQNEAQ (reference sequence). The ends were cut back, 2 bases at V and 14 bases at J, with 15 bases in the middle. The CDR3 is 12 amino acids. In DNA form, the CDR3 reads TGTGCCAGCAGCTTACAGGGCTCAATCGCCTTCTTT. Translated: CASSLQGSIAFF.

This clonotype was detected many times. This chain connects TRBV10-3 to TRBJ2-5, with 7 bases that match TRBD1. CDR1 is ENHRY and CDR2 is SYGVKD in the germline V gene. The CDR3 sequence is 16 residues long. Losses at the gene ends were 0 bases for V and 5 bases for J; bases not matched to a gene: 9. The chain's CDR3 is CAISESTTGAAETQYF. Here the CDR3 DNA reads TGTGCCATCAGTGAGTCGACTACAGGGGCAGCGGAGACCCAGTACTTC.

The rearrangement uses TRBV15 and TRBJ2-1; 7 nucleotides align to TRBD1. The ends lost 5 bases at V and 9 bases at J; junction bases unmatched: 7. Germline loops: CDR1 LNHNV, CDR2 YYDKDF (reference sequence). CDR3 length: 13 residues. CDR3 loop: CATSGRQGSEQFF. The CDR3 nucleotides read TGTGCCACCAGCGGAAGACAGGGCTCTGAGCAGTTCTTC.

At least ten counts were recorded for this clonotype. The chain is built from TRBV7-2 and TRBJ1-1; 7 bases agree with TRBD1. The CDR3 is 18 amino acids. V shed 1 base, J shed 4 bases, and the junction held 15 bases outside the gene matches. Germline V lookup: CDR1 SGHTA, CDR2 FQGNSA. This CDR3 is CASSLGLSPTGAVTEAFF. The DNA of the CDR3 is TGTGCCAGCAGCTTAGGGCTAAGCCCAACAGGGGCCGTCACTGAAGCTTTCTTT.

The J gene is TRBJ2-5, the V gene TRBV10-2, with 8 bases matching TRBD2. CDR1 and CDR2 (germline): WSHSY, SAAADI. The CDR3 runs 13 residues. The junction had 1 base not matched to a gene; V was cut back by 5 bases and J by 2 bases. Here the CDR3 reads CASSTGGQETQYF. CDR3 DNA sequence: TGCGCCAGCAGTACGGGAGGGCAAGAGACCCAGTACTTC.

In nucleotides, the CDR3 is TGCGCCAGCAGCTCCCCCGGGGCGCAAGAGACCCAGTACTTC. It specifies CASSSPGAQETQYF. The chain combines TRBV4-1 with TRBJ2-5, with D possibly being TRBD1 or TRBD2 (5 bases each). Germline CDR1 and CDR2: MGHRA and YSYEKL. Trimming took 5 bases from V and 2 from J, leaving 12 bases between them. The CDR3 is 14 amino acids.

J is TRBJ2-3 and V is TRBV7-9; 7 nucleotides agree with TRBD1. The trim removed 3 bases at V and 2 bases at J, leaving 5 bases unmatched. Germline V gene data show CDR1 as SEHNR and CDR2 as FQNEAQ (reference sequence). The CDR3 runs to 15 residues. CDR3 sequence: CASSFDRDPTDTQYF. CDR3 sequence (DNA): TGTGCCAGCAGCTTCGACAGGGACCCCACAGATACGCAGTATTTT.

This clonotype was found many times. The chain combines TRBV10-3 with TRBJ2-5; 13 positions agree with TRBD2. Germline CDR1 reads ENHRY; CDR2 reads SYGVKD. V dropped 7 bases and J dropped 5; count of bases not matched to a gene: 4. The CDR3 sequence is 14 residues long. In DNA, the CDR3 is TGTGCCATCACGGGGACTAGCGGGGAGGAGACCCAGTACTTC. It codes for CAITGTSGEETQYF.

This clonotype occurred many times. The J gene is TRBJ1-6, the V gene TRBV12-3 or TRBV12-4; D is unresolved. The CDR3 is made up of 15 amino acids. Trimming pared 5 bases from V and 5 bases from J, leaving 13 bases between. CDR3 loop: CASSLRTQDNSPLHF. The CDR3 DNA reads TGTGCCAGCAGTCTAAGGACGCAGGATAATTCACCCCTCCACTTT.

This clonotype was observed at least ten times. The chain uses TRBV4-1 and TRBJ2-1; D ambiguous. This CDR3 region has 16 residues. From germline, CDR1 is MGHRA and CDR2 YSYEKL. V lost 0 bases and J lost 3, with 12 bases in between. The CDR3 protein is CASSQDSGLLYNEQFF. CDR3 bases: TGCGCCAGCAGCCAAGATTCAGGCCTACTCTACAATGAGCAGTTCTTC.

This clonotype has ten or more counts. The germline gene is not matched at one end of the junction; a read error may be the cause. The chain uses TRBV7-7 and TRBJ2-3; 8 nucleotides line up with TRBD2. Germline V gives CDR1 SSHAT, CDR2 FNYEAQ (reference sequence). The CDR3 contains 15 residues. This chain's CDR3 is CASSYAAGGTDTQYF. The CDR3 DNA sequence: TGTGCTAGCAGCTACGCAGCGGGGGGCACAGATACGCAGTATTTT.

The table lists this clonotype with many counts. The chain joins TRBV6-4 to TRBJ2-1; 7 nucleotides align to TRBD2. In germline, CDR1 is MRHNA, CDR2 SNTAGT. V lost 3 bases and J lost 9; bases outside the gene matches: 5. The CDR3 length is 13 residues. The DNA of the CDR3 is TGTGCCAGCAGTGATACTAGCGTTTCTGAGCAGTTCTTC. Protein product: CASSDTSVSEQFF.

CDR3 sequence (DNA): TGTGCCAGCAGGGACAGGGGGCGAGAGACCCAGTACTTC. Translation: CASRDRGRETQYF. V usage is TRBV12-3 or TRBV12-4 and J usage is TRBJ2-5; 11 bases align to TRBD1. CDR3 length: 13 amino acids. The ends lost 6 bases at V and 4 bases at J; junction bases unmatched: 1.

This clonotype is termed medium-sized. The chain has TRBV6-2 or TRBV6-3 and TRBJ2-3; no clear D gene. The CDR3 runs 13 residues. Trimming pared 4 bases from V and 0 bases from J, leaving 5 bases between. From germline, CDR1 is MNHEY and CDR2 SVGEGT. CDR3 amino acids: CASSLTSTDTQYF. The CDR3 bases are TGTGCCAGCAGTTTGACTAGCACAGATACGCAGTATTTT.

The table lists this clonotype with many counts. The rearrangement uses TRBV3-1 and TRBJ1-2; weak D call: TRBD1 (5 bases). The CDR3 length is 19 residues. Between the trimmed V and J ends, which lost 2 bases and 0 bases, there was a span of 22 bases. The germline V gene encodes CDR1 LGHDT and CDR2 YNNKEL (reference sequence). Here the CDR3 DNA reads TGTGCCAGCAGCCAACGTCACCGGTGGGACGGCAAGGCTAACTATGGCTACACCTTC. This codes for CASSQRHRWDGKANYGYTF.